This T cell receptor beta chain stems from a study of CD8+ T cells in alopecia areata (dated by TCRdb to the late 2010s). Regarding the research as a whole: Treated patients were enrolled in an open-label pilot trial of oral tofacitinib, 5 to 10 mg twice daily, for moderate-to-severe alopecia areata. The RNA source kit depended on sample type: the PAXgene miRNA kit for fixed scalp, the miRNeasy kit for PBMCs, and the RNeasy kit for mouse skin. Clonality in the scalp was compared among normal scalp (n=4), patchy alopecia areata scalp (n=8), and alopecia totalis/universalis scalp (n=8). Patients received tofacitinib for 6 to 18 months and were then followed off drug for 6 months to check for delayed response and recurrence. Biopsies were taken from tofacitinib-treated patients at baseline and at 4 and 24 weeks of treatment, and a later scalp biopsy was taken in several of the tofacitinib-treated patients. In humans, TCRbeta sequencing was performed on scalp tissue and on sorted CD4+ and CD8+ peripheral blood T cells from healthy controls and from patients with patchy or totalis/universalis alopecia areata. Amplification of TCRbeta CDR3 regions was done by immunoSEQ multiplex PCR using 35 Vbeta forward primers and 13 Jbeta reverse primers. High-throughput TCRbeta sequencing was used to examine T cell clonal expansion in alopecia areata in both the C3H/HeJ mouse model and human patients. In treated patients, disease severity was measured using the SALT score, which gives the percentage of scalp surface area affected. The research as a whole found: Resident alphabeta T cells in normal human skin are also sequenced, complicating scalp TCR repertoire analysis, unlike mouse skin dominated by gammadelta T cells. Shared TCR sequences between patients were less evident than in mice, which may be partly attributable to HLA diversity in the patient population. Because the treated cohort was small and had just a single nonresponder, larger studies are needed to establish links between baseline CD8+ expansion and response. Higher clonality and more expanded CD8+ clones were observed in lesional scalp than in normal scalp, particularly in alopecia totalis/universalis, a finding suggestive of antigenic drive. With tofacitinib, both scalp clonality and the number of expanded CD8+ clones among the top 100 scalp clones went down significantly. Many expanded lesional clones were found to persist in scalp and blood during tofacitinib treatment, and relapse after treatment cessation may be partly explained by this persistence.

As to this clone: Its antigen has not been determined. It has no much larger one-base neighbor in the sample; base qualities were not kept.

Library method: the immunoSEQ multiplex PCR assay. RNA was extracted from all samples and reverse transcribed into cDNA as template for TCR sequencing. First-strand cDNA was synthesized using SuperScript III with a 2:1 mix of oligo-dT and random hexamers. A synthetic immune receptor repertoire was used to assess amplification bias, and residual bias was removed computationally. The published analysis was carried out like this. Raw reads were preprocessed to remove errors, and CDR3 was defined by IMGT conventions from the conserved cysteine to phenylalanine. Clonality was computed as 1 minus the Shannon entropy, with the entropy normalized by log2 of the number of productive unique TCRs. CD4 or CD8 identity of scalp clones was inferred by cross-referencing scalp TCRbeta sequences with sorted blood CD4 and CD8 repertoires. What TCRdb holds here is the immuneACCESS table cut down to in-frame rearrangements. Part of the clones is not present; checked against another copy, under half of the missing clones reflect an unresolved V gene, and the others are unexplained. The DNA gave D and trimming, while V, J and clone size come from that table. This sample lists about 180,000 clones; about half were detected once. Clones ranked in the top ten supply 10% of the sample.

Read against the paper, the sample's treatment or condition label means: oral pan-JAK inhibitor, 5-10 mg twice daily. From alopecia areata patients, peripheral blood was collected along with lesional scalp punch biopsies. PBMCs were isolated by density centrifugation and stained for CD3, CD4 and CD8, and CD4+ and CD8+ T cells were sorted on a FACSAria. The germline V gene encodes CDR1 MGHRA and CDR2 YSYEKL. The CDR3 runs 14 residues from the cysteine to the phenylalanine. Of all the DNA, just the CDR3 is kept, 42 bases in frame from base 1. V loses 4 bases of germline sequence and J loses 7 bases, and the interval between the two ends is 14 bases.

This sample comprised CD8+ T cells sorted from blood, obtained around week 53, from a patient treated with tofacitinib. This TCR was sampled from a human donor with alopecia areata. This receptor chain uses TRBV4-1 and TRBJ2-1; the best D guess is TRBD1, with 5 bases matching. The CDR3 region has the sequence CASSPRWGVNEQFF. The DNA reads as follows: TGCGCCAGCAGCCCCCGGTGGGGCGTAAATGAGCAGTTCTTC.